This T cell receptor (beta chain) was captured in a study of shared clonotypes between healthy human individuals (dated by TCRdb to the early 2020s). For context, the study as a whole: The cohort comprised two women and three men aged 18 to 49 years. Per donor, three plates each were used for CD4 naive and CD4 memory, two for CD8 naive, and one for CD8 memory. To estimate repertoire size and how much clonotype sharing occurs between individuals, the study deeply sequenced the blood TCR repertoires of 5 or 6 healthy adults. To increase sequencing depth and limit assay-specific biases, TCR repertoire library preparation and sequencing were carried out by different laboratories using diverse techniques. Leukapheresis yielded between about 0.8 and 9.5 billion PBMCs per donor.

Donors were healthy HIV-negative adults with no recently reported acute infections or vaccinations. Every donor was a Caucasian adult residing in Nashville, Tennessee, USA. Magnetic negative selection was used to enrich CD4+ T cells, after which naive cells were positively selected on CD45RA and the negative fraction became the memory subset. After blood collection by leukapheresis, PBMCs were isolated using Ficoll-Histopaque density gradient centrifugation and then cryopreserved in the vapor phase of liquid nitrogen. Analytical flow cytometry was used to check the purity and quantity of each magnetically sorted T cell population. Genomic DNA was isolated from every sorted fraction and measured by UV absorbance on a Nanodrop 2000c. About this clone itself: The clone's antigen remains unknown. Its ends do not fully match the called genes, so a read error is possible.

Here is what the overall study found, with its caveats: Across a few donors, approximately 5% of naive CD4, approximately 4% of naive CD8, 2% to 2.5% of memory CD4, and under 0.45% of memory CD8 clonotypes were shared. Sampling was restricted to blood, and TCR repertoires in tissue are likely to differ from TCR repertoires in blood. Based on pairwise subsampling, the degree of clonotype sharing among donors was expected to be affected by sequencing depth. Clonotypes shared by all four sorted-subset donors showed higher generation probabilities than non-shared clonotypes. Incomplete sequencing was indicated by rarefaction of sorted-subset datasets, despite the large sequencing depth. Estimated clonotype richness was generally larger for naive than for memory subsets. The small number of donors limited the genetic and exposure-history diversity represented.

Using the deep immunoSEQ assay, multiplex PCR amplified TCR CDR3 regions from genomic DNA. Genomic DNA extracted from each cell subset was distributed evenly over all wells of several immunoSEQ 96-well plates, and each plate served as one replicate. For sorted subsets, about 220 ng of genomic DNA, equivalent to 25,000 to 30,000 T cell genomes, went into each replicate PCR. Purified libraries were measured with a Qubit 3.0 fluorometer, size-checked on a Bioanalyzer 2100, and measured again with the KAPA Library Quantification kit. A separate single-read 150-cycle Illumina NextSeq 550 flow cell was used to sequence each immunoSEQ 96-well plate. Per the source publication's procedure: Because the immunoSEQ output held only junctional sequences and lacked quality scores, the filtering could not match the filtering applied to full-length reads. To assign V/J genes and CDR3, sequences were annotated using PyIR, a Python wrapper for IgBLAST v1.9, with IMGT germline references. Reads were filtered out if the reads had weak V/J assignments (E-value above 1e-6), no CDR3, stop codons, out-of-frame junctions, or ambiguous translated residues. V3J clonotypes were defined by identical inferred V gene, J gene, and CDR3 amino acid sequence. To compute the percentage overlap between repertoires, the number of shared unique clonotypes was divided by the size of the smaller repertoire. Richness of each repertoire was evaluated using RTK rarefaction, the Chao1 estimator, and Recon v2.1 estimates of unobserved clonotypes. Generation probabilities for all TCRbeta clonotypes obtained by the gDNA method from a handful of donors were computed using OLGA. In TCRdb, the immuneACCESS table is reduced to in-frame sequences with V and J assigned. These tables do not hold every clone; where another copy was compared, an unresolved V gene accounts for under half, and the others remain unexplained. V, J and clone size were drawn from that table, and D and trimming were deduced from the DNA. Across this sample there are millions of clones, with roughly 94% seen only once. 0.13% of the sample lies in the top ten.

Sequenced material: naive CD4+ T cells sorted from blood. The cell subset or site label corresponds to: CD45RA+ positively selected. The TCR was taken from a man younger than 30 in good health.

The CDR3 amino acid sequence is: CASSLERSYEQYF. In nucleotide form, the sequence is TGTGCCAGTAGTTTAGAGAGAAGCTACGAGCAGTACTTC. The V and J genes are TRBV19 and TRBJ2-7; the D gene cannot be named for sure. From a lookup of the germline V gene (reference sequence), CDR1 and CDR2 are LNHDA and SQIVND. CDR3 length: 13 amino acids, cysteine to phenylalanine. Only the CDR3 DNA is retained, 39 bases long and in frame from the first base. Beyond the CDR3, the reference TRBV19 and TRBJ2-7 genes provide the residues; the full variable domain reads: DGGITQSPKYLFRKEGQNVTLSCEQNLNHDAMYWYRQDPGQGLRLIYYSQIVNDFQKGDIAEGYSVSREKKESFPLTVTSAQKNPTAFYLCASSLERSYEQYFGPGTRLTVT.